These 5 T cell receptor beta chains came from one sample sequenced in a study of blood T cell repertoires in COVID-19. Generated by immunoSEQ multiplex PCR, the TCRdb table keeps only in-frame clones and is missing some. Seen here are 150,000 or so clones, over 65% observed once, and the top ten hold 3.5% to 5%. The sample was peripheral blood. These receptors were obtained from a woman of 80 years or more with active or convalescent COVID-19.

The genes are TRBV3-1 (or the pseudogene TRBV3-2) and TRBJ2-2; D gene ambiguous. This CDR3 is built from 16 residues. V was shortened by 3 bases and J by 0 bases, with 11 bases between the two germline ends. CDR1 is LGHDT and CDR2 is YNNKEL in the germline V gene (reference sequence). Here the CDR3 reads CASSHSRRANTGELFF. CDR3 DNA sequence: TGTGCCAGCAGCCACTCTCGTCGGGCGAACACCGGGGAGCTGTTTTTT.

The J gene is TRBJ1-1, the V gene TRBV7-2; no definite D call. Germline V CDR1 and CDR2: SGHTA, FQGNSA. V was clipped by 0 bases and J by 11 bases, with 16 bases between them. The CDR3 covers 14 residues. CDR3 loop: CASSLAVAQRAAFF. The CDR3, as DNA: TGTGCCAGCAGCTTAGCGGTGGCCCAGCGGGCGGCTTTCTTT.

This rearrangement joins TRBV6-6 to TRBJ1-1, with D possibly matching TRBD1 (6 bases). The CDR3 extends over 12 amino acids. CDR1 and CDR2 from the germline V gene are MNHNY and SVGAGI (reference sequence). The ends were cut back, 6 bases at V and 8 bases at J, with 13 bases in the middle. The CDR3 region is CASRPPGQEAFF. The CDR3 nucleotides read TGTGCCAGCAGGCCCCCGGGACAAGAAGCTTTCTTT.

CDR3: CASSPRGQNSPLHF. The CDR3 nucleotides are TGTGCCAGTAGCCCAAGGGGACAGAATTCACCCCTCCACTTT. The chain recombines TRBV19 with TRBJ1-6; 7 bases align to TRBD1. The CDR3 length is 14 residues. Germline values: CDR1 LNHDA, CDR2 SQIVND (reference sequence). V was pared by 6 bases and J by 7 bases, with 6 bases of the junction left unmatched.

CDR3 in DNA: TGTGCCACCAAAGGACAGGGGTATTCACCCCTCCACTTT. It codes for CATKGQGYSPLHF. The genes are TRBV6-5 and TRBJ1-6; the match to TRBD1 covers 9 bases. This CDR3 spans 13 amino acids. The germline V gene encodes CDR1 MNHEY and CDR2 SVGAGI. The J segment lost 8 bases and the V segment lost 10 bases, leaving 6 bases of the junction unmatched.